This TCR beta chain was observed in a study of blood T cells in healthy people across ages (dated by TCRdb to the mid-2010s). Notes on the research overall: In model experiments, template switching captured roughly one uniquely barcoded TCR beta cDNA molecule for every two T cells. To track age-related changes in TCR beta repertoire diversity, the study relied on deep sequencing normalized with unique cDNA molecular identifiers. The donors were divided into four age groups: young (average 16 years), middle-aged (around 37), aged (about 62) and long-lived (nearly 85). Donors of different ages were randomly distributed across sequencing lanes to avoid experimental bias. The study analyzed two additional independent replicas of 1 million unique cDNA reads from the same blood draw for two donors, one aged 18 to 30 and one aged 80 or older.

Via the germline V gene (reference sequence), CDR1 is GTSNPN and CDR2 SVGIG. V is pared back by 2 bases and J by 5 bases, with 13 bases lying between the germline termini. Spanning cysteine to phenylalanine, the CDR3 consists of 13 amino acids. Of all the DNA, just the CDR3 is kept, 39 bases in frame from base 1. Library method: 5' RACE. Sequencing relied on an Illumina HiSeq 2500. A second PCR of about 7 to 12 cycles was performed with a sample-barcoded 5' primer and a J-beta primer mix. Each TCR beta cDNA molecule received a unique molecular identifier from a template-switch 5' adaptor carrying 12 random nucleotides. At least 3 million CDR3-containing paired-end reads were obtained from each sample. First-strand cDNA synthesis was performed from all RNA using the Mint cDNA synthesis kit, with priming by a TRBC-specific oligonucleotide. Following uracil-DNA glycosylase treatment, all cDNA underwent a first 18-cycle PCR with the universal primers M1SS and BC2_uni_R. The original pipeline was this. For normalization, 1 million high-quality reads were randomly selected from each sample, with every read carrying a distinct molecular identifier. Instead of being binned into consensus sequences, reads with shared molecular identifiers were discarded. MiTCR, run with a Q25 quality threshold and the strictest error-elimination algorithm, handled CDR3 identification, clonotype clustering and error correction. Lower-bound total TCR beta diversity was estimated with a nonparametric unseen species model using Euler transformation. TCRdb took the public reads, trimmed them with fastp at Q25, ran MiXCR for clone calling and kept in-frame beta chains. When rows share a CDR3 protein, they turn into one entry using the most common DNA and genes. None of the V and J calls come from the authors' own analysis; TCRdb made them. The sample table contains about 1.6 million distinct CDR3 sequences; only one count was recorded for around 36% of them. The ten largest clones represent about 11% of the sample.

Donors were a few dozen systemically healthy Caucasian individuals from Russia aged roughly 6 to 90 years. Each donor gave roughly 11 milliliters of peripheral blood, drawn into EDTA-treated Vacutainer tubes. PBMCs were isolated by Ficoll-Paque density-gradient centrifugation, with at least 7 million obtained per sample. Total RNA was extracted from PBMCs with Trizol reagent, with at least 5 micrograms obtained per sample. Naive CD45RAhigh/CD27high T cell percentages were measured by flow cytometry on a PBMC aliquot from every donor. Comment on this clonotype: The clone's antigen remains unknown. The record has no base qualities; no much larger clone is one base away.

Results the study describes overall, beyond this receptor: Compared with the aged group, more naive CD4+ T cells, fewer expanded clones and increased TCR diversity were shown by the long-lived group, suggesting age selection. Total diversity estimates from one million sequenced T cells were considered lower bounds and underestimates. Observed TCR beta diversity correlated strongly with the percentage of naive T cells measured by flow cytometry. Conclusive comparison of naive and antigen-experienced compartments was prevented by the profiling of bulk unsorted PBMCs. Because the CMV infection status of the donors was unknown, age-related changes in expanded clonotypes may potentially have been confounded. As age increased, observed TCR beta diversity per million T cells dropped in a roughly linear way, and a significant reduction was already evident by age roughly 36.

This sequence uses TRBV30 and TRBJ2-7, and perhaps TRBD2 as D gene, on 5 matching bases. Sequenced sample: blood. The sequence came from a young woman in good health. The nucleotides are TGTGCCTGGAGTCCAAGAAGGGAGCACGAGCAGTACTTC. The encoded protein is CAWSPRREHEQYF.